This TCR beta chain was found in a study of early T cells in non-severe SARS-CoV-2 infection. Study overall: The input, bulk RNA from unsorted whole blood, was sequenced, and chains were unpaired.

This clonotype was recorded many times. Unique molecular identifiers were affixed to single, distinct cDNA molecules. TCRdb re-analysed the 5' RACE reads in MiXCR, keeping a single row per CDR3 protein. The sample has approximately 35,000 distinct CDR3 sequences; around 5% are singletons. The CDR3 is 14 amino acids. With 2 bases removed from V and 2 bases from J, the gap between germline ends came to 10 bases. CDR1 SGHTA and CDR2 FQGNSA come from the germline V gene. This chain links TRBV7-2 with TRBJ2-7; a weak D match, TRBD1 (5 bases). The sequence was obtained from an adult who was a healthcare worker with PCR-confirmed SARS-CoV-2 infection or an uninfected control (not recorded which). Sequences were obtained from whole blood. This CDR3 is CASSLIGAAYEQYF. DNA of the CDR3: TGTGCCAGCAGCTTAATTGGGGCCGCCTACGAGCAGTACTTC.